This is a list of T cell receptor beta chains from one sample in a study of graft-versus-host responses after intestinal transplantation. For these receptors, no antigen is known. Clones were sequenced by immunoSEQ multiplex PCR, and TCRdb holds only the in-frame ones, with some missing. The table has over 70,000 clones, roughly four fifths seen once. The material sequenced was unstimulated CD8+ T cells sorted from spleen or lymph node cells, taken before intestinal transplant. These receptors all stem from a human donor who received an intestinal transplant. The CDR3 runs from the conserved cysteine through the conserved F or W.

TRBV4-2	TRBJ1-5	CASSQGIGNQPQHF
TRBV9	TRBJ2-1	CASSVTGAYNEQFF
TRBV7-2	TRBJ2-1	CASSLPGGIDNEQFF
TRBV9	TRBJ2-3	CASSVAGLTDTQYF
TRBV27	TRBJ1-5	CASSPHNQPQHF
TRBV13	TRBJ1-6	CASSARTGYNSPLHF
TRBV19	TRBJ2-5	CASSTVAGGPDETQYF
TRBV27	TRBJ2-3	CASSSGITQYF
TRBV6-5	TRBJ2-3	CASSAVTTDTQYF
TRBV25-1	TRBJ2-7	CASSPGGSSYEQYF
TRBV28	TRBJ2-6	CASIQGRAISGANVLTF
TRBV13	TRBJ1-2	CASSPGTKYGYTF
TRBV2	TRBJ2-7	CASSERSSGTVLNLEQYF
TRBV30	TRBJ1-4	CAWSLTATNEKLFF
TRBV7-9	TRBJ2-3	CASSLAGGAGDTQYF
TRBV6-5	TRBJ1-1	CASSSRTPEANTEAFF
TRBV30	TRBJ1-5	CAYTLGQGNQPQHF
TRBV6-5	TRBJ2-7	CASSYDLGGREQYF
TRBV9	TRBJ2-2	CASSVKGDTGELFF
TRBV10-3	TRBJ2-3	CAIRRQAYGDTQYF
TRBV15	TRBJ2-1	CATSRDHFLATSGERNFYNEQFF
TRBV2	TRBJ1-2	CASTGHDPANYGYTF
TRBV12-5	TRBJ2-4	CASGSVGLALNIQYF
TRBV6-5	TRBJ2-1	CASSYEGREGFDEQFF
TRBV7-3	TRBJ1-2	CASSLTPTGDGVYGYTF
TRBV5-1	TRBJ1-1	CASSQVNTEAFF
TRBV21-1	TRBJ2-2	CAFNREGTGELFF
TRBV5-1	TRBJ2-1	CASSLDYPGTPRFF
TRBV5-6	TRBJ1-5	CASSLGTDNQPQHF
TRBV4-2	TRBJ1-5	CASSQDRGNQPQHF
TRBV5-1	TRBJ1-2	CASSFRTGYGYTF
TRBV29-1	TRBJ2-7	CSVEGSGTGMGEQYF
TRBV27	TRBJ2-7	CASGRLNYEQYF
TRBV19	TRBJ1-1	CASSIMGTEAFF
TRBV6-1	TRBJ1-6	CASSEGGQALNSPLHF
TRBV4-1	TRBJ2-2	CASSHPITGGLGELFF
TRBV6-4	TRBJ2-5	CASSDSPSETQYF
TRBV6-1	TRBJ1-3	CASTPTAISGNTIYF
TRBV11-2	TRBJ2-7	CASSRPYEQYF
TRBV5-1	TRBJ2-1	CASSSWTSSYNEQFF
TRBV7-3	TRBJ2-3	CASSYRRDRLAGRGDTQYF
TRBV7-6	TRBJ2-7	CASSLGPGPAYEQYF
TRBV11-2	TRBJ2-3	CASSPLTSGSTDTQYF
TRBV13	TRBJ2-3	CASSLQDTQYF
TRBV2	TRBJ1-4	CASSEAPGATNEKLFF
TRBV4-1	TRBJ2-5	CASSQRLAGGETQYF
TRBV4-2	TRBJ2-1	CASSQLAGGRGEQFF
TRBV21-1	TRBJ2-7	CASSPGTGGLEQYF
TRBV4-2	TRBJ1-3	CASSQEEASGNTIYF
TRBV28	TRBJ1-1	CASSPSFEGRRWSMNTEAFF
TRBV19	TRBJ2-7	CASSNGYEQYF
TRBV10-1	TRBJ2-2	CASSGTSSGELFF
TRBV7-3	TRBJ2-5	CASSLEGGETQYF
TRBV5-1	TRBJ1-2	CASSLGQNYGYTF
TRBV5-4	TRBJ2-1	CASSLGGANEQFF
TRBV19	TRBJ1-1	CASMDGGPTEAFF
TRBV28	TRBJ2-5	CASSYDRVQETQYF
TRBV27	TRBJ2-2	CASGGYTGELFF
TRBV11-2	TRBJ2-7	CAPRGHRLYEQYF
TRBV27	TRBJ2-1	CASSSPGLAGILYNEQFF